This entry features one T cell receptor (beta chain) sequence. The antigen remains undetermined. The germline V gene has CDR1 MNHEY and CDR2 SVGEGT. There are 15 residues in the CDR3. V shed 6 bases and J shed 8 bases, with 22 bases lying between them. This sample is part of a study of regulatory T cells in long-lasting Graves disease. Findings and caveats of the study: Persistent cases favored TRBV28, TRBJ1-2 and TRBJ2-5.

Time point in this sample: newly diagnosed GD, antithyroid drugs for less than 3 months. PBMC RNA was the source of the TCR library. Assembly of TCR beta libraries relied on iRepertoire HTBI primers together with Arm-PCR of CDR3 regions. Via MiXCR, TCRdb re-called the multiplex PCR reads, giving one row per CDR3 protein. This repertoire shows around 400,000 distinct CDR3 sequences, less than 20% found once; its top ten account for 22%. This chain joins TRBV6-2 or TRBV6-3 and TRBJ1-1, with a tentative D call TRBD1 (5 bases). This receptor was obtained from a female donor with Graves disease. The specimen comprised peripheral blood mononuclear cells (PBMCs), sampled at new diagnosis, from a patient treated with antithyroid drugs. Written as DNA, the CDR3 is TGTGCCAGCAGACCAGGGACCCCTAGGATGGTGGAAGCTTTCTTT. Translation: CASRPGTPRMVEAFF.